These 32 T cell receptor beta chains originate from one sample sequenced in a study of identical twins (dated by TCRdb to the mid-2010s). Receptor libraries were prepared by 5' RACE. Sequenced on an Illumina HiSeq 2000. TCRdb reran the public reads through fastp at Q25 and MiXCR, keeping productive beta chains. Each CDR3 protein appears once, grouped with its most common genes and DNA. Across this sample there are fewer than 900,000 distinct CDR3 sequences, with 15% to 20% seen only once. Clones ranked in the top ten supply around 14% of the sample. A further study also used this sample, focusing on T cells expressing NK-cell markers.

Material for sequencing was PBMCs. The receptors were gathered from a woman aged 18-29 years in good health.

V gene TRBV4-2 combines with J gene TRBJ1-1, with D possibly being TRBD1 (5 bases). The CDR3 runs to 16 residues. Germline V lookup: CDR1 LGHNA, CDR2 YNFKEQ. V lost 1 base and J 0 bases, leaving 12 bases between the germline ends. For the CDR3, the DNA is TGTGCCAGCAGCCAAGTTGGGACCCCAATGAACACTGAAGCTTTCTTT. Amino acids: CASSQVGTPMNTEAFF.

This clonotype came up a few times. This rearrangement joins TRBV29-1 to TRBJ1-1; a possible D gene is TRBD1 (6 bases). Per the germline V gene, CDR1 is SQVTM and CDR2 is ANQGSEA. CDR3 length: 12 amino acids. V was pared by 7 bases and J by 4 bases, with 13 bases between. The CDR3 region is CSGKTGSTEAFF. The CDR3, as DNA: TGCAGCGGTAAAACAGGGAGCACTGAAGCTTTCTTT.

The chain couples TRBV2 to TRBJ2-4; D might be TRBD1 or TRBD2, each matching 5 bases. CDR3 size: 13 residues. The germline V gene encodes CDR1 SNHLY and CDR2 FYNNEI. The germline V and J ends were trimmed by 4 bases and 6 bases, with 10 bases remaining between them. In DNA, the CDR3 is TGTGCCAGCAGTGCCTTGAGGGGAAACATTCAGTACTTC. Its protein is CASSALRGNIQYF.

This clonotype appeared a few times. V gene TRBV3-1 combines with J gene TRBJ2-1; TRBD2 matches at 7 bases. V was pared by 6 bases and J by 6 bases, with 5 bases of the junction left unmatched. The germline CDR1 and CDR2 sequences are LGHDT and YNNKEL (reference sequence). CDR3 length: 13 residues. The CDR3 sequence: CASRASGRNEQFF. In DNA form, the CDR3 reads TGTGCCAGCAGGGCTAGCGGCCGCAATGAGCAGTTCTTC.

The chain uses TRBV2 and TRBJ2-3; D tentatively fits TRBD1 or TRBD2 (5 bases each). The CDR3 length is 19 residues. V was trimmed by 4 bases and J by 2 bases, leaving 25 bases between them. CDR1 and CDR2 (germline): SNHLY, FYNNEI. The CDR3 DNA reads as TGTGCCAGCAGTGGTTCCCCCCACCTCAGGGACCTTATCACAGATACGCAGTATTTT. It translates to CASSGSPHLRDLITDTQYF.

This clonotype was observed many times. In nucleotides, the CDR3 is TGTGCCAGCAGGCGGGAGGTGAACACTGAAGCTTTCTTT. Amino acid sequence: CASRREVNTEAFF. V gene TRBV7-2 combines with J gene TRBJ1-1, with D unresolved. Per germline, CDR1 SGHTA and CDR2 FQGNSA. This CDR3 contains 13 residues. V was shortened by 6 bases and J by 0 bases, with 8 bases between the two germline ends.

This clonotype came up a few times. This chain connects TRBV20-1 to TRBJ2-1, with TRBD2 as a possible D gene (6 bases). CDR3 length: 15 amino acids. The V and J ends lost 1 base and 0 bases respectively, with 10 bases between them. Germline loops: CDR1 DFQATT, CDR2 SNEGSKA (reference sequence). This CDR3 is CSARASDSSYNEQFF. CDR3 DNA: TGCAGTGCTAGAGCTAGCGATAGCTCCTACAATGAGCAGTTCTTC.

Of note for this clonotype: An end of the junction does not agree with germline; a read error may underlie this. This sequence joins TRBV14 and TRBJ1-1; D might be TRBD1 (6 bases). The germline gives CDR1 SGHDN, CDR2 FVKESK. The CDR3 consists of 16 residues. The DNA for the CDR3 is TGTGCCAGCAGCCAAGATGGGGGGGCTATGAACACTGAAGTTTTCTTT. It translates to CASSQDGGAMNTEVFF.

This clonotype was counted a few times. The V call is TRBV7-9, the J call TRBJ2-7, with 9 bases fitting TRBD1. The CDR3 runs to 16 residues. J lost 2 bases, V lost 5 bases, and 10 bases had no gene match. From germline, CDR1 is SEHNR and CDR2 FQNEAQ (reference sequence). The CDR3 protein is CASSPNRGPKTYEQYF. Here the CDR3 DNA reads TGTGCCAGCAGCCCAAACAGGGGGCCGAAGACCTACGAGCAGTACTTC.

This clonotype came up a few times. V is TRBV15 and J is TRBJ1-5, with D unclear. Trimming shortened V by 0 bases and J by 1 base, and 4 bases separated the two germline ends. This CDR3 is 14 amino acids long. Germline CDR1 and CDR2: LNHNV and YYDKDF (reference sequence). DNA for the CDR3: TGTGCCACCAGCAGAGACGGGAGCAATCAGCCCCAGCATTTT. Translation gives CATSRDGSNQPQHF.

In the case of this clonotype: Because the CDR3 is missing its conserved closing phenylalanine or tryptophan, this is likely a read error. The DNA is left out, because the CDR3 cannot be placed on it with certainty; the CDR3 is given as TCRdb lists it. The genes are TRBV7-8 and TRBJ1-2; TRBD1, the table's D call, lacks a check against the DNA. The length of the CDR3 is 11 amino acids, counting both ends. The germline gives CDR1 SGHVS, CDR2 FQNEAQ. The CDR3 protein is CASSHRGGVIL.

The rearrangement joins TRBV5-1 to TRBJ1-1; no reliable D call. Germline assignment: CDR1 SGHRS and CDR2 YFSETQ. This CDR3 comprises 14 residues. With 0 bases removed from V and 1 base from J, the gap between germline ends came to 7 bases. CDR3 in DNA: TGCGCCAGCAGCTTGGATTGGGGGAACACTGAAGCTTTCTTT. It translates to CASSLDWGNTEAFF.

This clonotype was seen a few times. The genes are TRBV18 and TRBJ2-1; TRBD2 matches at 7 bases. CDR3 length equals 14 residues. V lost 3 bases and J lost 9; bases outside the gene matches: 8. Per germline, CDR1 KGHSH and CDR2 LQKENI. DNA of the CDR3: TGTGCCAGCTCACCGGGGCGGGAGCATGGTGAGCAGTTCTTC. This translates into CASSPGREHGEQFF.

This clonotype has a handful of counts. The chain carries TRBV20-1 and TRBJ1-2, with D hard to call. The CDR3 has 13 amino acids. Trimming shortened V by 5 bases and J by 8 bases, and 18 bases separated the two germline ends. Germline V lookup: CDR1 DFQATT, CDR2 SNEGSKA (reference sequence). DNA for the CDR3: TGCAGTGCTGGAAAGATCGCAGATAAGGGCTACACCTTC. This gives the protein CSAGKIADKGYTF.

This clonotype has a handful of counts. The rearrangement uses TRBV11-3 and TRBJ2-4; weak D call: TRBD2 (5 bases). This CDR3 has 15 residues. Germline CDR1 is SGHNT and CDR2 is YENEEA. The V end lost 2 bases, the J end lost 5 bases, and 13 bases lay between the germline ends. In DNA form, the CDR3 reads TGTGCCAGCAGCTTAACCCGTGGACTTCAAAACATTCAGTACTTC. This sequence encodes CASSLTRGLQNIQYF.

Many counts were recorded for this clonotype. V is TRBV12-3 or TRBV12-4 and J is TRBJ2-5; D not resolved. Trimming removed 3 bases at V and 4 bases at J, with 12 bases between. The CDR3 is 14 amino acids. CDR3 sequence reads: CASSFRAVVETQYF. The CDR3, as DNA: TGTGCCAGCAGTTTTCGGGCCGTTGTAGAGACCCAGTACTTC.

This clonotype was counted only a few times. The chain joins TRBV29-1 to TRBJ2-1, with D hard to call. The CDR3 extends over 15 amino acids. Trimming took 3 bases from V and 4 from J, leaving 16 bases between them. Germline CDR1 and CDR2: SQVTM and ANQGSEA. The CDR3, as DNA: TGCAGCGTTGATGGGCTAAGCGACTCGTACAATGAGCAGTTCTTC. As protein: CSVDGLSDSYNEQFF.

The chain combines TRBV24-1 with TRBJ2-1; D might be TRBD2 (7 bases). V was shortened by 0 bases and J by 6 bases, with 14 bases between the two germline ends. The CDR3 length is 16 residues. Per the germline V gene, CDR1 is KGHDR and CDR2 is SFDVKD. The CDR3 DNA sequence: TGTGCCACCAGTGATTTGTGGGGCGGGGGCTGCAATGAGCAGTTCTTC. Translated, it gives CATSDLWGGGCNEQFF.

This clonotype was seen a few times. The J gene is TRBJ2-1, the V gene TRBV12-3 or TRBV12-4; 8 bases agree with TRBD2. V lost 4 bases to trimming and J lost 9 bases; unmatched junction nucleotides: 11. The CDR3 has 15 amino acids. The CDR3 here is CASSSERESGVEQFF. The CDR3, as DNA: TGTGCCAGCAGTTCTGAGCGGGAGTCGGGCGTTGAGCAGTTCTTC.

This clonotype was seen many times. The rearrangement links TRBV20-1 to TRBJ2-3, with TRBD2 identical over 11 bases. Germline V gene sequence: CDR1 DFQATT, CDR2 SNEGSKA (reference sequence). With V trimmed by 0 bases and J by 1 base, 9 bases remained unmatched. The CDR3 has 18 amino acids. CDR3 nucleotides: TGCAGTGCTAGAGATAATAGCGGGGGGGCCGGGGGCACAGATACGCAGTATTTT. This translates into CSARDNSGGAGGTDTQYF.

V is TRBV7-8 and J is TRBJ2-7, with a tentative D call TRBD2 (6 bases). Germline lookup yields CDR1 SGHVS and CDR2 FQNEAQ. This CDR3 has 15 amino acids. V was trimmed by 5 bases and J by 4 bases, leaving 18 bases between them. DNA for the CDR3: TGTGCCAGCAGCGGAGGCGGGACTTCCCCTTACGAGCAGTACTTC. Its protein product is CASSGGGTSPYEQYF.

This clonotype has more than one count but fewer than ten. The chain is built from TRBV6-5 and TRBJ1-4, with 8 positions matching TRBD1. This CDR3 spans 12 amino acids. V lost 6 bases and J lost 11; bases outside the gene matches: 5. The V gene's germline CDR1 is MNHEY and CDR2 SVGAGI. The CDR3 spells CASREHRGKLFF. Written as DNA, the CDR3 is TGTGCCAGCAGGGAACACAGGGGGAAACTGTTTTTT.

The chain uses TRBV6-1 and TRBJ2-3; 7 positions agree with TRBD1. The CDR3 totals 15 residues. Germline values: CDR1 MNHNS, CDR2 SASEGT. V gave up 6 bases and J gave up 3 bases; unmatched junction bases: 9. CDR3 in amino acids: CASRQIGGRTDTQYF. The CDR3 DNA follows: TGTGCCAGCAGACAAATAGGGGGCCGGACAGATACGCAGTATTTT.

A few counts support this clonotype. The genes are TRBV9 and TRBJ2-5; 9 positions match TRBD2. J lost 2 bases, V lost 3 bases, and 8 bases had no gene match. Germline CDR1 and CDR2: SGDLS and YYNGEE. The CDR3 extends over 16 amino acids. The CDR3 DNA reads as TGTGCCAGCAGCGGATTAGCGGGAGACGAGCAAGAGACCCAGTACTTC. This sequence encodes CASSGLAGDEQETQYF.

This clonotype appeared many times. A read error may account for a junction end that differs from germline. J is TRBJ1-1 and V is TRBV5-1; TRBD1 is a possible D gene (5 bases). The germline gives CDR1 SGHRS, CDR2 YFSETQ. This CDR3 comprises 13 residues. CDR3 DNA sequence: TGTGCCAGCAGCTTGACAGTGAACACTGAAGCTTTCTTT. The encoded protein is CASSLTVNTEAFF.

The genes are TRBV20-1 and TRBJ1-5; D might be TRBD1 (5 bases). The CDR3 loop spans 15 amino acids. Trimming pared 4 bases from V and 5 bases from J, leaving 18 bases between. Looked up from germline, CDR1 is DFQATT and CDR2 is SNEGSKA (reference sequence). CDR3 DNA sequence: TGCAGTGCTACCGCCGGGGGGGGTTTGGATCAGCCCCAGCATTTT. Its translation is CSATAGGGLDQPQHF.

This clonotype was found many times. This chain joins TRBV5-1 and TRBJ1-2; D is possibly TRBD1 (6 bases). V was cut by 3 bases and J by 7 bases, with 10 bases left in between. The germline gives CDR1 SGHRS, CDR2 YFSETQ. CDR3 length: 12 amino acids. The CDR3 nucleotides are TGCGCCAGCAGCTCAGGGGACGGTGGCTACACCTTC. This gives the protein CASSSGDGGYTF.

A remark on this clonotype: A read error may produce the germline difference seen at one junction end. This sequence joins TRBV12-3 or TRBV12-4 and TRBJ2-7; 11 bases agree with TRBD2. CDR3 length: 16 amino acids. The CDR3 region has the DNA TGTGTCAGCAGTTTAGTAGGGACTAGCGGATCCTACGAGCAGTACTTC. Its translation is CVSSLVGTSGSYEQYF.

The chain carries TRBV6-6 and TRBJ2-5; D is uncertain. This CDR3 contains 13 residues. Germline assignment: CDR1 MNHNY and CDR2 SVGAGI (reference sequence). V was cut by 6 bases and J by 5 bases, with 13 bases left in between. CDR3 DNA: TGTGCCAGCAGGGGCCACGGTAGCGAGACCCAGTACTTC. Protein sequence: CASRGHGSETQYF.

The chain joins TRBV7-9 to TRBJ2-5, with D possibly being TRBD1 or TRBD2 (5 bases each). Germline V gives CDR1 SEHNR, CDR2 FQNEAQ (reference sequence). V lost 5 bases to trimming and J lost 5 bases, with 18 bases between them. The CDR3 is 15 amino acids. CDR3 nucleotide sequence: TGTGCCAGCAGCCCCGGCATTAGAGAGGGGGAGACCCAGTACTTC. Protein sequence: CASSPGIREGETQYF.

The table lists this clonotype with a few counts. The rearrangement links TRBV5-1 to TRBJ2-7; a possible D gene is TRBD1 (5 bases). There are 13 residues in the CDR3. The germline V gene has CDR1 SGHRS and CDR2 YFSETQ. Trimming removed 1 base from V and 7 bases from J, with 12 bases in between. The CDR3 DNA sequence: TGCGCCAGCAGCTTGTTAACAGGAAGGGAGCAGTACTTC. Its translation is CASSLLTGREQYF.

The chain uses TRBV5-1 and TRBJ1-4; D may be TRBD1 (6 bases). V lost 2 bases to trimming and J lost 6 bases, with 11 bases between them. Germline lookup yields CDR1 SGHRS and CDR2 YFSETQ. This CDR3 has 14 amino acids. The CDR3 loop is CASSFPGADEKLFF. As DNA, the CDR3 is TGCGCCAGCAGCTTCCCGGGGGCGGATGAAAAACTGTTTTTT.